The clone carrying this TCR beta chain was counted between two and nine times. Time point in this sample: persistent/refractory GD, antithyroid drugs over 5 years with positive TRAb. The TCR library was made from RNA extracted from PBMCs. EDTA tubes received 9 to 10 milliliters of collected peripheral blood. Arm-PCR of CDR3 regions and iRepertoire HTBI primers were used to build TCR beta libraries. MiXCR, applied by TCRdb to the multiplex PCR reads, yields one record per CDR3 protein. The sample consists of 450,000 or so distinct CDR3 sequences, 20% to 25% of them appearing once. These data belong to a study of regulatory T cells in long-lasting Graves disease. The TCR comes from a female donor with Graves disease. Sequenced material: peripheral blood mononuclear cells (PBMCs), taken when the disease was refractory, from a patient treated with antithyroid drugs.

The CDR3 loop is CSATPQGLNTEAFF. CDR3 coding DNA: TGCAGTGCTACCCCGCAGGGTTTAAACACTGAAGCTTTCTTT. The rearrangement joins TRBV20-1 to TRBJ1-1; D is possibly TRBD1 (5 bases). This CDR3 has 14 amino acids. Per germline, CDR1 DFQATT and CDR2 SNEGSKA (reference sequence). With 4 bases removed from V and 2 bases from J, the gap between germline ends came to 14 bases.